This entry concerns a single T cell receptor (beta chain). Its cognate antigen is unknown. Deep-level assay runs were performed. This table comes from immunoSEQ multiplex PCR, and its TCRdb copy is limited to in-frame clones, with some not included. The sample includes around 1.9 million clones, around 93% of them seen just once. The data stem from a study of shared clonotypes between healthy human individuals. Study-wide results and caveats: About 5% was the fraction of naive CD4 clonotypes found shared across several donors. On the whole, naive subsets had larger estimated richness than memory subsets had.

CD45RO-negative, CCR7-positively selected cells formed the naive CD8 fraction, excluding terminally differentiated effector memory CD45RA+ cells. CDR1 and CDR2 from the germline V gene are MNHEY and SVGAGI. The length of the CDR3 is 16 residues. V lost 0 bases to trimming and J lost 4 bases, with 12 bases between them. The V gene is TRBV6-5, the J gene TRBJ2-2; either TRBD1 or TRBD2 may supply D (5 bases each). This receptor was taken from a man aged 18 to 29 in good health. Some clones in this sample may be carry-over from other donors' samples. The sample was naive CD8+ T cells from PBMCs. The CDR3 nucleotides read TGTGCCAGCAGTTACTCGACCGGGGCCTCCACCGGGGAGCTGTTTTTT. Amino acids: CASSYSTGASTGELFF.